The rows below give T cell receptor beta chains drawn from one sample of a study of CD8+CD57+ T cells in acquired aplastic anemia. One entry per CDR3 protein results from TCRdb running MiXCR on the reads. This sample carries around 500,000 distinct CDR3 sequences, under 40% of them seen once, and the ten largest clones take about 0.8%. The sequenced sample was sorted CD4+, CD8+, or CD8+CD57+ T cells (not recorded which) from PBMCs. Source of these receptors: a human donor with aplastic anemia. CDR3s include the opening cysteine and the closing phenylalanine or tryptophan. D genes are given only for firm matches. The listing skips clone size in some rows; elsewhere it reads once, few, many or a size class.

j_gene: TRBJ2-3; abundance: NA; v_gene: TRBV10-1; d_gene: TRBD1; CDR3aa: CASSGQGWATDTQYF; CDR3nt: TGCGCCAGCAGTGGACAGGGATGGGCCACAGATACGCAGTATTTT
j_gene: TRBJ1-5; abundance: NA; v_gene: TRBV10-3; d_gene: NA; CDR3aa: CASSERGPVRPQHF; CDR3nt: TGTGCCAGCAGTGAGCGGGGACCGGTTAGGCCCCAGCATTTT
j_gene: TRBJ2-7; abundance: few; v_gene: TRBV28; d_gene: TRBD1; CDR3aa: CASSRITGTGFYEQYF; CDR3nt: TGTGCCAGCAGTAGAATCACCGGGACAGGGTTCTACGAGCAGTACTTC
j_gene: TRBJ1-5; abundance: NA; v_gene: TRBV30; d_gene: NA; CDR3aa: CAWSVQGNQPQHF; CDR3nt: TGTGCCTGGAGTGTACAGGGCAATCAGCCCCAGCATTTT
j_gene: TRBJ2-3; abundance: many; v_gene: TRBV10-3; d_gene: NA; CDR3aa: CAISEKGDTQYF; CDR3nt: TGTGCCATCAGTGAAAAGGGAGATACGCAGTATTTT
j_gene: TRBJ2-3; abundance: NA; v_gene: TRBV20-1; d_gene: NA; CDR3aa: CSAVHWEATDTQYF; CDR3nt: TGCAGTGCTGTACATTGGGAGGCAACAGATACGCAGTATTTT
j_gene: TRBJ2-7; abundance: NA; v_gene: TRBV19; d_gene: TRBD1; CDR3aa: CAWKLRTGTASYEQYF; CDR3nt: TGTGCCTGGAAACTTAGGACAGGGACCGCTTCCTACGAGCAGTACTTC
j_gene: TRBJ1-2; abundance: NA; v_gene: TRBV12-3/TRBV12-4; d_gene: NA; CDR3aa: CASGGGEGHNYGYTF; CDR3nt: TGTGCCAGCGGCGGGGGCGAGGGGCATAACTATGGCTACACCTTC
j_gene: TRBJ2-1; abundance: few; v_gene: TRBV6-1; d_gene: NA; CDR3aa: CASSPLDEQFF; CDR3nt: TGTGCCAGCAGTCCGTTGGATGAGCAGTTCTTC
j_gene: TRBJ1-1; abundance: few; v_gene: TRBV6-6; d_gene: NA; CDR3aa: CASSYVRQMNTEAFF; CDR3nt: TGTGCCAGCAGTTACGTGCGACAGATGAACACTGAAGCTTTCTTT
j_gene: TRBJ1-2; abundance: many; v_gene: TRBV4-3; d_gene: TRBD1; CDR3aa: CASSQDLKGANYGYTF; CDR3nt: TGCGCCAGCAGCCAAGATCTGAAGGGGGCCAACTATGGCTACACCTTC
j_gene: TRBJ2-7; abundance: NA; v_gene: TRBV2; d_gene: NA; CDR3aa: CASSPDYRGVEQYF; CDR3nt: TGTGCCAGCAGCCCCGACTACCGGGGAGTAGAGCAGTACTTC
j_gene: TRBJ2-3; abundance: NA; v_gene: TRBV9; d_gene: TRBD2; CDR3aa: CASSAGSGRAADTQYF; CDR3nt: TGTGCCAGCAGCGCCGGGAGCGGGAGAGCGGCAGATACGCAGTATTTT
j_gene: TRBJ2-7; abundance: many; v_gene: TRBV20-1; d_gene: TRBD2; CDR3aa: CSARVRLAVSYEQYF; CDR3nt: TGCAGTGCTAGAGTTAGACTAGCGGTCTCCTACGAGCAGTACTTC
j_gene: TRBJ1-2; abundance: few; v_gene: TRBV30; d_gene: NA; CDR3aa: CAWSVRGGRANYGYTF; CDR3nt: TGTGCCTGGAGTGTACGGGGGGGGCGAGCTAACTATGGCTACACCTTC
j_gene: TRBJ2-7; abundance: few; v_gene: TRBV19; d_gene: NA; CDR3aa: CPSSQDRGSYEQYF; CDR3nt: TGTCCCAGCAGCCAAGATCGTGGCAGCTACGAGCAGTACTTC
j_gene: TRBJ1-6; abundance: NA; v_gene: TRBV4-3; d_gene: NA; CDR3aa: CASSQEVRTGNSPLHF; CDR3nt: TGCGCCAGCAGCCAAGAAGTGAGGACGGGGAACTCACCCCTCCACTTT
j_gene: TRBJ2-3; abundance: few; v_gene: TRBV25-1; d_gene: NA; CDR3aa: CASTLIGGADTQYF; CDR3nt: TGTGCCAGCACCCTCATTGGGGGGGCGGATACGCAGTATTTT
j_gene: TRBJ2-6; abundance: many; v_gene: TRBV15; d_gene: NA; CDR3aa: CATSRDIGVGANVLTF; CDR3nt: TGTGCCACCAGCAGAGATATAGGGGTTGGGGCCAACGTCCTGACTTTC
j_gene: TRBJ2-1; abundance: NA; v_gene: TRBV6-1; d_gene: NA; CDR3aa: CASSENLRNEQFF; CDR3nt: TGTGCCAGCAGTGAAAACCTAAGGAATGAGCAGTTCTTC
j_gene: TRBJ2-4; abundance: NA; v_gene: TRBV4-1; d_gene: NA; CDR3aa: CASSQDRGALAKNIQYF; CDR3nt: TGCGCCAGCAGCCAAGATCGTGGAGCGCTAGCCAAAAACATTCAGTACTTC
j_gene: TRBJ1-1; abundance: NA; v_gene: TRBV20-1; d_gene: NA; CDR3aa: CSARPPTETEAFF; CDR3nt: TGCAGTGCTCGACCGCCCACGGAGACTGAAGCTTTCTTT
j_gene: TRBJ1-1; abundance: NA; v_gene: TRBV10-3; d_gene: NA; CDR3aa: CASSGLGGMLAEAFF; CDR3nt: TGTGCCAGCAGTGGACTCGGGGGGATGCTTGCTGAAGCTTTCTTT
j_gene: TRBJ1-3; abundance: few; v_gene: TRBV14; d_gene: NA; CDR3aa: CASSPTGRRRNTIYF; CDR3nt: TGTGCCAGCAGCCCGACCGGCAGAAGAAGAAACACCATATATTTT
j_gene: TRBJ1-2; abundance: once; v_gene: TRBV11-1; d_gene: TRBD1; CDR3aa: CASRGGDYGQGAHGYTF; CDR3nt: TGTGCCAGCAGGGGGGGTGACTACGGACAGGGGGCACATGGCTACACCTTC